One sample yielded the 14 T cell receptor beta chains listed below, sequenced in a study of blood T cell repertoires in COVID-19. Sequencing used immunoSEQ multiplex PCR; TCRdb keeps in-frame clones, though not all of them. The sample holds approximately 200,000 clones, around 83% seen once. Input material: peripheral blood. Receptors originate from a woman between 45 and 65 years old with acute or convalescent COVID-19.

This rearrangement joins TRBV5-1 to TRBJ2-7; tentatively, D is TRBD1 (6 bases). The germline V gene has CDR1 SGHRS and CDR2 YFSETQ. This CDR3 is 13 amino acids long. Trimming cost V 4 bases and J 0 bases, with 8 bases left between them. CDR3 sequence (DNA): TGCGCCAGCAGCGTAGGGGGCTCCTACGAGCAGTACTTC. It codes for CASSVGGSYEQYF.

The chain is built from TRBV3-1 (or the pseudogene TRBV3-2) and TRBJ2-7, with D possibly matching TRBD1 (6 bases). This CDR3 spans 16 amino acids. CDR1 is LGHDT and CDR2 is YNNKEL in the germline V gene (reference sequence). V dropped 2 bases and J dropped 3 bases, with 17 bases sitting between them. The CDR3 is CASSQIETGPNYEQYF. CDR3 nucleotides: TGTGCCAGCAGCCAAATCGAAACAGGGCCTAACTACGAGCAGTACTTC.

The chain links TRBV7-2 to TRBJ2-7; D remains unclear. The CDR3 sequence is 12 residues long. V was clipped by 3 bases and J by 9 bases, with 12 bases between them. Germline V gives CDR1 SGHTA, CDR2 FQGNSA. For the CDR3, the DNA is TGTGCCAGCAGCTTCCCCCTACTTTCGCAGTACTTC. This sequence encodes CASSFPLLSQYF.

V is TRBV7-9 and J is TRBJ1-4; tentatively, D is TRBD1 (6 bases). This CDR3 is 17 amino acids long. Germline CDR1 reads SEHNR; CDR2 reads FQNEAQ (reference sequence). V lost 3 bases and J lost 0, with 14 bases in between. The CDR3: CASSLRGARTTNEKLFF. The CDR3 bases are TGTGCCAGCAGCTTGCGGGGGGCCCGAACAACTAATGAAAAACTGTTTTTT.

The rearrangement joins TRBV6-5 to TRBJ2-6; D gene ambiguous. V lost 9 bases and J 2 bases, leaving 14 bases between the germline ends. This CDR3 has 15 amino acids. CDR1 is MNHEY and CDR2 is SVGAGI in the germline V gene. DNA for the CDR3: TGTGCCAGTCCCGTCGTGGCAGCTGGGGCCAACGTCCTGACTTTC. Translation: CASPVVAAGANVLTF.

The CDR3 region is CASSTEGRGREQFF. The CDR3 nucleotides read TGCGCCAGCAGCACTGAGGGGCGGGGTCGGGAGCAGTTCTTC. V and J are TRBV5-1 and TRBJ2-1, with a tentative D call TRBD2 (6 bases). Germline assignment: CDR1 SGHRS and CDR2 YFSETQ. V dropped 4 bases and J dropped 10 bases, with 18 bases sitting between them. This CDR3 has 14 residues.

The DNA of the CDR3 is TGTGCCAGCAGCTTAGCGGGCAGGGAAGACACTGAAGCTTTCTTT. The encoded protein is CASSLAGREDTEAFF. The chain joins TRBV7-9 to TRBJ1-1; D perhaps matches TRBD1 (5 bases). CDR1 and CDR2 (germline): SEHNR, FQNEAQ (reference sequence). V was clipped by 0 bases and J by 3 bases, with 11 bases between them. The CDR3 loop spans 15 amino acids.

This sequence joins TRBV23-1 and TRBJ1-1, with 10 bases lining up with TRBD1. TRBV23-1 is an open reading frame whose function is uncertain. The CDR3 covers 18 residues. V dropped 4 bases and J dropped 1; count of bases not matched to a gene: 12. This CDR3 reads CASSPRRGQGYRNTEAFF. CDR3 DNA sequence: TGCGCCAGCAGTCCCAGACGGGGACAGGGGTATAGGAACACTGAAGCTTTCTTT.

This chain connects TRBV7-9 to TRBJ2-3; no clear D gene. V lost 1 base to trimming and J lost 3 bases, with 11 bases between them. Looked up from germline, CDR1 is SEHNR and CDR2 is FQNEAQ (reference sequence). This CDR3 has 15 residues. The CDR3 is CASSLEGTKTDTQYF. CDR3 DNA sequence: TGTGCCAGCAGCTTAGAAGGTACTAAAACAGATACGCAGTATTTT.

Here the CDR3 reads CATSDRLAGFTQYF. CDR3 DNA sequence: TGTGCCACCAGTGACAGACTAGCGGGGTTTACGCAGTATTTT. The rearrangement joins TRBV24-1 to TRBJ2-3; 11 nucleotides agree with TRBD2. Germline lookup yields CDR1 KGHDR and CDR2 SFDVKD. The V and J ends lost 4 bases and 8 bases, in that order; junction bases with no gene match: 4. This CDR3 has 14 amino acids.

This chain joins TRBV9 and TRBJ2-1, with D perhaps matching TRBD2 (6 bases). CDR3 length: 12 residues. Per the germline V gene, CDR1 is SGDLS and CDR2 is YYNGEE. Trimming took off 4 bases at V and 8 bases at J, with 10 bases between the two ends. CDR3 nucleotides: TGTGCCAGCAGCATAACTAGCCATGAGCAGTTCTTC. Encoded protein: CASSITSHEQFF.

This sequence joins TRBV15 and TRBJ2-5; D is possibly TRBD1 (6 bases). CDR3 length equals 13 residues. V was cut by 7 bases and J by 5 bases, with 14 bases left in between. CDR1 is LNHNV, CDR2 YYDKDF, per germline (reference sequence). The CDR3 coding sequence is TGTGCCACCAAACAGGGCGGGCGGGAGACCCAGTACTTC. It yields the protein CATKQGGRETQYF.

The chain employs TRBV11-3 and TRBJ1-2; 9 nucleotides match TRBD1. V shed 5 bases, J shed 8 bases, and the junction held 9 bases outside the gene matches. Germline CDR1 is SGHNT and CDR2 is YENEEA. The CDR3 is 14 amino acids. The chain's CDR3 is CASSTRDRVNGYTF. For the CDR3, the DNA is TGTGCCAGCAGCACCCGGGACAGGGTGAACGGCTACACCTTC. Filled out from reference TRBV11-3 and TRBJ1-2, the complete variable domain reads EAGVVQSPRYKIIEKKQPVAFWCNPISGHNTLYWYLQNLGQGPELLIRYENEEAVDDSQLPKDRFSAERLKGVDSTLKIQPAELGDSAVYLCASSTRDRVNGYTFGSGTRLTVV.

The chain has TRBV2 and TRBJ1-2; TRBD1 is a possible D gene (5 bases). Germline CDR1 reads SNHLY; CDR2 reads FYNNEI. The CDR3 length is 16 residues. V gave up 2 bases and J gave up 4 bases, with 17 bases separating them. CDR3 nucleotide sequence: TGTGCCAGCAGTGAATGGCAGGCCCCCGGGGGCTATGGCTACACCTTC. Its protein product is CASSEWQAPGGYGYTF. Full variable domain (rest looked up from reference TRBV2 and TRBJ1-2): EPEVTQTPSHQVTQMGQEVILRCVPISNHLYFYWYRQILGQKVEFLVSFYNNEISEKSEIFDDQFSVERPDGSNFTLKIRSTKLEDSAMYFCASSEWQAPGGYGYTFGSGTRLTVV.